Listed here is a single T cell receptor (beta chain). The data were produced by immunoSEQ multiplex PCR, yet TCRdb's version contains in-frame clones alone and is incomplete. The sample records 100,000 to 150,000 clones, 85% to 95% being singletons. This sample is drawn from a study of control samples from healthy donors and cancer patients. CDR1 and CDR2 from the germline V gene are KGHSH and LQKENI. This CDR3 spans 17 amino acids. V gave up 5 bases and J gave up 4 bases, with 20 bases separating them. This chain links TRBV18 with TRBJ1-4; no clear D. This TCR derives from a man at least 80 years old with head and neck cancer. Source material: PBMCs. CDR3 sequence (DNA): TGTGCCAGCTCATCAGGCCCGCAGGCTTGGGGTAATGAAAAACTGTTTTTT. Translation gives CASSSGPQAWGNEKLFF. The whole variable domain, remainder taken from reference TRBV18 and TRBJ1-4, is NAGVMQNPRHLVRRRGQEARLRCSPMKGHSHVYWYRQLPEEGLKFMVYLQKENIIDESGMPKERFSAEFPKEGPSILRIQQVVRGDSAAYFCASSSGPQAWGNEKLFFGSGTQLSVL.